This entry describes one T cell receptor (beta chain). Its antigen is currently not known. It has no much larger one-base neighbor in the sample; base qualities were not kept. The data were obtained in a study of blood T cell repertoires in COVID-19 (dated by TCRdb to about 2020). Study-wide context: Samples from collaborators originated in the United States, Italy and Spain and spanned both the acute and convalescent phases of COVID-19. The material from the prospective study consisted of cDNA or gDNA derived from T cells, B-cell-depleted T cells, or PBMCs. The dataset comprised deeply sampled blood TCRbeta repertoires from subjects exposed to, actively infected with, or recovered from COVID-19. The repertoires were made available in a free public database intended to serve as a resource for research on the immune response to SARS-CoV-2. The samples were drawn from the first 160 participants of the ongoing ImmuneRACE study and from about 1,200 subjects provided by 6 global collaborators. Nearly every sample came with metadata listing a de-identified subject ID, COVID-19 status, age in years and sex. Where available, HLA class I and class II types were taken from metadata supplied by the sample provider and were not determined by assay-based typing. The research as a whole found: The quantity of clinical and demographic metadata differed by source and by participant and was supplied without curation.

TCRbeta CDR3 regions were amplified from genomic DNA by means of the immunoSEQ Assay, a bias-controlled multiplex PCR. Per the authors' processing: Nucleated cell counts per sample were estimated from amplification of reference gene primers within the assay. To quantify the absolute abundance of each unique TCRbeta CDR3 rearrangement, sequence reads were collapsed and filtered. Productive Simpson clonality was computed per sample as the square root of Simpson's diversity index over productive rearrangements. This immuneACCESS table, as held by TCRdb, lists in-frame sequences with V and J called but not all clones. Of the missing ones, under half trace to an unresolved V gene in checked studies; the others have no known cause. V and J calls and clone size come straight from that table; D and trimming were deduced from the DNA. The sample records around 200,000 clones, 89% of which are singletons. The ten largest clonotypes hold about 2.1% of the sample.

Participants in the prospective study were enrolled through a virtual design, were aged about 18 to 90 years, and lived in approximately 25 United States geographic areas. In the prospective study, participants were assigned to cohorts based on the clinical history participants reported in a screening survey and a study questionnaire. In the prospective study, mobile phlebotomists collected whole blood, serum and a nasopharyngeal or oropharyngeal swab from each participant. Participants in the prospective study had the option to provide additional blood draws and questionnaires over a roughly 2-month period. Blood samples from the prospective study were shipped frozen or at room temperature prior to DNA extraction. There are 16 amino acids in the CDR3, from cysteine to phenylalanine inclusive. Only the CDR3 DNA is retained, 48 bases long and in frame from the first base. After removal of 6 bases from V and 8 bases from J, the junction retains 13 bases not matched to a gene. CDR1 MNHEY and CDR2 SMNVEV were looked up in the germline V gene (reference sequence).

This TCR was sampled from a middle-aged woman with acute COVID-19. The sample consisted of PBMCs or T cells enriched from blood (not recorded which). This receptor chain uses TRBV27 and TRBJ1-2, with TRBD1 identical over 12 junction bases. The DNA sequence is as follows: TGTGCCAGCAGCTCGGGACAGGGGGCCGGTTGGGGAGGCTACACCTTC. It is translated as CASSSGQGAGWGGYTF.